This TCR beta chain derives from a study of shared clonotypes between healthy human individuals. Study information: Per-donor plates numbered three CD4 naive, three CD4 memory, two CD8 naive and one CD8 memory.

Overall study results and limits: The study's rarefaction showed incomplete sorted-subset sequencing despite large depth. Deeper or shallower sequencing was expected to change how clonotypes are shared among donors.

Comments on this clone: The antigen is unknown.

The CDR3 extends over 17 amino acids. Losses at the gene ends were 0 bases for V and 3 bases for J; bases not matched to a gene: 7. Germline CDR1 LGHNA, CDR2 YNFKEQ. Libraries were prepared by immunoSEQ multiplex PCR; TCRdb keeps only in-frame clonotypes and omits some of them. Of approximately 2,300,000 clones in the sample, approximately 90% were seen once. This clonotype originated in a man between 18 and 29 years old in good health. Some clones in this sample may be carry-over from other donors' samples. This chain joins TRBV4-2 and TRBJ2-7; 11 nucleotides match TRBD2. The sequencing sample was made of naive CD4+ T cells from PBMCs. Subset in this sample: CD45RA+ positively selected. Here the CDR3 DNA reads TGTGCCAGCAGCCAAGATCCCTTAGCGGGAGGGTTCTACGAGCAGTACTTC. It specifies CASSQDPLAGGFYEQYF.